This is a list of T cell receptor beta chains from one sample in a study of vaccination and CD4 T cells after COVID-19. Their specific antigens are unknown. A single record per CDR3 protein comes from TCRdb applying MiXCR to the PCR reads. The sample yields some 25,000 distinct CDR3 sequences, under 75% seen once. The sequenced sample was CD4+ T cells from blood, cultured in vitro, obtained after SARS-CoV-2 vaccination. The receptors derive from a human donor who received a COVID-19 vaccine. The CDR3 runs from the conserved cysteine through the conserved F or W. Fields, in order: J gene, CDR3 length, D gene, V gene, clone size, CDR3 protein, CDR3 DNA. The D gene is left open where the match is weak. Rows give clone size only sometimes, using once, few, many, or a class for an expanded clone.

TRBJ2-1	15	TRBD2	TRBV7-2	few	CASSSERGGYNEQFF	TGTGCCAGCAGCTCCGAGCGGGGGGGATACAATGAGCAGTTCTTC
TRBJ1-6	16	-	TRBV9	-	CASSPEGLRQDSPLHF	TGTGCCAGCAGCCCAGAGGGTCTGCGTCAAGATTCACCCCTCCACTTT
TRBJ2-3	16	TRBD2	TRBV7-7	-	CASSLGVAGGTDTQYF	TGTGCCAGCAGCTTAGGAGTAGCGGGGGGTACAGATACGCAGTATTTT
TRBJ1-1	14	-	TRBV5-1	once	CASSLAGGRRQAFF	TGCGCCAGCAGCTTGGCTGGCGGCAGAAGGCAAGCTTTCTTT
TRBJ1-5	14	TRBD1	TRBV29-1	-	CSVAVGTGDQPQHF	TGCAGCGTTGCTGTTGGGACAGGGGATCAGCCCCAGCATTTT
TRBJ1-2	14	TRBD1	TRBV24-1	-	CATSSGQGNYGYTF	TGTGCCACCAGTTCCGGACAGGGGAACTATGGCTACACCTTC
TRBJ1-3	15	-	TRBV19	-	CASSIADSSGNTIYF	TGTGCCAGTAGTATTGCCGACAGCTCTGGAAACACCATATATTTT
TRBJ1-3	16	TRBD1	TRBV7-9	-	CASSSGQGTSGNTIYF	TGTGCCAGCAGCTCCGGACAGGGTACGTCTGGAAACACCATATATTTT
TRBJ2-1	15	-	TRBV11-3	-	CASSFRGGSYNEQFF	TGTGCCAGCAGCTTCAGGGGGGGCTCCTACAATGAGCAGTTCTTC
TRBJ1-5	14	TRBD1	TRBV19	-	CASSADRVNQPQHF	TGTGCCAGTAGTGCCGACAGGGTCAATCAGCCCCAGCATTTT
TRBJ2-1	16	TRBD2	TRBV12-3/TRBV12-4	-	CASSRTSGVVYNEQFF	TGTGCCAGCAGCCGGACTAGCGGGGTAGTTTACAATGAGCAGTTCTTC
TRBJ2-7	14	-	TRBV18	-	CASSPSSRTYEQYF	TGTGCCAGCTCACCCTCCAGTCGAACCTACGAGCAGTACTTC
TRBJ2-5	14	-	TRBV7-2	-	CASSLAGRPETQYF	TGTGCCAGCAGCTTGGCCGGGCGCCCGGAGACCCAGTACTTC
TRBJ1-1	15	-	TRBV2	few	CASSESGGAVTEAFF	TGTGCCAGCAGTGAATCTGGGGGGGCGGTAACTGAAGCTTTCTTT
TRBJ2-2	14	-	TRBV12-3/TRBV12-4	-	CASSLGWGTGELFF	TGTGCCAGCAGTTTAGGCTGGGGAACCGGGGAGCTGTTTTTT
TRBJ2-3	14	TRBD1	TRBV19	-	CASSTDRGTDTQYF	TGTGCCAGTAGTACGGACAGGGGAACAGATACGCAGTATTTT
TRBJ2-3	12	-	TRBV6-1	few	CASSESTDTQYF	TGTGCCAGCAGTGAAAGCACAGATACGCAGTATTTT
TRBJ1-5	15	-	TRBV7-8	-	CASSLRALVNQPQHF	TGTGCCAGCAGCCTTCGGGCCTTAGTCAATCAGCCCCAGCATTTT
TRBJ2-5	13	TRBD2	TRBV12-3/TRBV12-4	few	CASSSTSRETQYF	TGTGCCAGCAGTTCGACTAGCCGGGAGACCCAGTACTTC
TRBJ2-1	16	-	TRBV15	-	CATSRVDRDFHNEQFF	TGTGCCACCAGCAGGGTTGACCGGGACTTCCACAATGAGCAGTTCTTC
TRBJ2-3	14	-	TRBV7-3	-	CASSSRGAADTQYF	TGTGCCAGCAGCTCCCGGGGAGCCGCGGATACGCAGTATTTT
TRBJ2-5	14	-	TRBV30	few	CAWSTGWGQETQYF	TGTGCCTGGAGTACAGGGTGGGGCCAAGAGACCCAGTACTTC
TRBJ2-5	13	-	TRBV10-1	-	CASSEGGRETQYF	TGCGCCAGCAGTGAAGGGGGTAGGGAGACCCAGTACTTC
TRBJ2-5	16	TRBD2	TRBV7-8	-	CASSPVIAGGQETQYF	TGTGCCAGCAGCCCGGTCATAGCGGGGGGTCAAGAGACCCAGTACTTC
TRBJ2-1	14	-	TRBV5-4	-	CASSLASGKYEQFF	TGTGCCAGCAGCTTGGCCTCGGGGAAGTATGAGCAGTTCTTC
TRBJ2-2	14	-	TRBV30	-	CAGPQGSGTGELFF	TGTGCCGGCCCCCAGGGTTCGGGTACCGGGGAGCTGTTTTTT
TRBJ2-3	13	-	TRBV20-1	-	CSANSVNLDTQYF	TGCAGTGCCAATAGCGTTAATTTAGATACGCAGTATTTT
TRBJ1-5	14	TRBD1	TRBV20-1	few	CSALRQGYNQPQHF	TGCAGTGCTTTAAGACAGGGATACAATCAGCCCCAGCATTTT
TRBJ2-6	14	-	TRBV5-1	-	CASSRNSGANVLTF	TGCGCCAGCAGCAGGAACTCTGGGGCCAACGTCCTGACTTTC
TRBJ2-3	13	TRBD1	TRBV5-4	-	CASSPGGADTQYF	TGTGCCAGCAGCCCAGGGGGCGCGGATACGCAGTATTTT
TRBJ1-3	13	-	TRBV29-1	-	CSVRGNSGNTIYF	TGCAGCGTTAGAGGGAACTCTGGAAACACCATATATTTT
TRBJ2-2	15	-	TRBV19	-	CASSISLGHTGELFF	TGTGCCAGTAGTATCTCGCTTGGGCATACCGGGGAGCTGTTTTTT
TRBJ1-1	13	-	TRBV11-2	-	CASSLGGATEAFF	TGTGCCAGCAGCTTAGGAGGTGCCACTGAAGCTTTCTTT
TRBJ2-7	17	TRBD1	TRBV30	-	CACHRTGTGADDYEQYF	TGTGCCTGCCATAGGACGGGGACAGGGGCCGACGACTACGAGCAGTACTTC
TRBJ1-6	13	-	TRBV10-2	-	CASSGPPDSPLHF	TGCGCCAGCAGTGGACCTCCTGACTCACCCCTCCACTTT
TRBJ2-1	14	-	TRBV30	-	CAVLPGISYNEQFF	TGTGCCGTACTCCCAGGGATTTCCTACAATGAGCAGTTCTTC
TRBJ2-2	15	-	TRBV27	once	CASKPGRSVTGELFF	TGTGCCAGCAAGCCGGGGCGGAGTGTCACCGGGGAGCTGTTTTTT
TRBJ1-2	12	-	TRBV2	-	CASSPRDYGYTF	TGTGCCAGCAGTCCGCGGGACTATGGCTACACCTTC
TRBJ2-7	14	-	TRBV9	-	CASSEGVDREEQYF	TGTGCCAGCAGCGAGGGGGTGGACCGGGAGGAGCAGTACTTC
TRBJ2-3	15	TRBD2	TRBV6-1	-	CASSAGGTYTDTQYF	TGTGCCAGCAGTGCCGGGGGGACGTATACAGATACGCAGTATTTT
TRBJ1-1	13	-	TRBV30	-	CAWRQSMNTEAFF	TGTGCCTGGAGACAGTCCATGAACACTGAAGCTTTCTTT
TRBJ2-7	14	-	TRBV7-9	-	CASSLEGRVYEQYF	TGTGCCAGCAGCTTGGAGGGCAGGGTTTACGAGCAGTACTTC
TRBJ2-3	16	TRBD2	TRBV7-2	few	CASSVTSGGPGDTQYF	TGTGCCAGCAGCGTAACTAGCGGGGGGCCAGGAGATACGCAGTATTTT
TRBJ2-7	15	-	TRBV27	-	CASSSQSLIDYEQYF	TGTGCCAGCAGTTCCCAGAGCTTGATAGACTACGAGCAGTACTTC
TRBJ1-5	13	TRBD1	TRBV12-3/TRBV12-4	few	CASSLDRAQPQHF	TGTGCCAGCAGTTTGGACAGGGCCCAGCCCCAGCATTTT
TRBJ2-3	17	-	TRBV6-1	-	CASSEALVASSTDTQYF	TGTGCCAGCAGTGAAGCGCTAGTTGCTAGTAGCACAGATACGCAGTATTTT
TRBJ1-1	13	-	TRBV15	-	CATSRDRNTEAFF	TGTGCCACCAGCAGAGATCGAAACACTGAAGCTTTCTTT
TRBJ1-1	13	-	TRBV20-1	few	CSARDPGVPEAFF	TGCAGTGCTAGAGATCCGGGGGTTCCTGAAGCTTTCTTT
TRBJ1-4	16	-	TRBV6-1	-	CASRPTSSATNEKLFF	TGTGCCAGCAGACCAACGAGCTCTGCAACTAATGAAAAACTGTTTTTT
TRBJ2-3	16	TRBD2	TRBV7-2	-	CASSHGLAGATDTQYF	TGTGCCAGCAGCCATGGACTAGCGGGGGCCACAGATACGCAGTATTTT
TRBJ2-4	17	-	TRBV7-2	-	CASSLRRGTGSKNIQYF	TGTGCCAGCAGCTTACGCCGGGGGACGGGATCCAAAAACATTCAGTACTTC
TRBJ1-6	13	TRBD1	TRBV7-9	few	CASRGDRGSPLHF	TGTGCCAGCAGAGGGGACAGGGGCTCACCCCTCCACTTT
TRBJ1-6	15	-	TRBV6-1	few	CASSLSIGEDSPLHF	TGTGCCAGCAGTCTTTCGATAGGGGAGGACTCACCCCTCCACTTT